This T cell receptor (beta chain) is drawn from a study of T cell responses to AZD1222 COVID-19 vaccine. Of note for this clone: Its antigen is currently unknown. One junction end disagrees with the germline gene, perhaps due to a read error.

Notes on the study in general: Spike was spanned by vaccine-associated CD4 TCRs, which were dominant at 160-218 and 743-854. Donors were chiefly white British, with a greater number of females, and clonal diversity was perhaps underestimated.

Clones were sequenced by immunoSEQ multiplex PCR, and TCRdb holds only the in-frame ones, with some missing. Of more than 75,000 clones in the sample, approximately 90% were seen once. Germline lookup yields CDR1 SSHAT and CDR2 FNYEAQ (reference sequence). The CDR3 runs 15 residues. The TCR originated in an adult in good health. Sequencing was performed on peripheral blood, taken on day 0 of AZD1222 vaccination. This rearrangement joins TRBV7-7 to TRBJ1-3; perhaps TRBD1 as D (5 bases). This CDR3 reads CASSPGGVSGNTIYF. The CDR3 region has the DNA TGTGCTAGCAGCCCCGGGGGGGTCTCTGGAAACACCATATATTTT.